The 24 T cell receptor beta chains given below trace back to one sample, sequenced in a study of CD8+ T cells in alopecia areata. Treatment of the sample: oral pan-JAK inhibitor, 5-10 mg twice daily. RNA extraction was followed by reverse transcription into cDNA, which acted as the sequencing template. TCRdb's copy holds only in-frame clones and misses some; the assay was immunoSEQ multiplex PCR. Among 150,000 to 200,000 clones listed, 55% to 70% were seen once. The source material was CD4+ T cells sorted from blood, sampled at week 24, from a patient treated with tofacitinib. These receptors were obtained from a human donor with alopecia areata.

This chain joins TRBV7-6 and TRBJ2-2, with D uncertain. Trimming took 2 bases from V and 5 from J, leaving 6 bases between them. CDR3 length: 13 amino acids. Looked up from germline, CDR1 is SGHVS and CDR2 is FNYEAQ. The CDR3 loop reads CASSLLVTGELFF. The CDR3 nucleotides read TGTGCCAGCAGCTTATTGGTGACCGGGGAGCTGTTTTTT. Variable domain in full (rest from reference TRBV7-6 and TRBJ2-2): GAGVSQSPRYKVTKRGQDVALRCDPISGHVSLYWYRQALGQGPEFLTYFNYEAQQDKSGLPNDRFSAERPEGSISTLTIQRTEQRDSAMYRCASSLLVTGELFFGEGSRLTVL.

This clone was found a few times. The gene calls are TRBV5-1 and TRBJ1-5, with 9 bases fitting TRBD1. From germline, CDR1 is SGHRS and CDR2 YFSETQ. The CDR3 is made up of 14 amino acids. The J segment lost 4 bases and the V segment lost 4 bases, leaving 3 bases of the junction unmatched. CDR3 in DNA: TGCGCCAGCAGCGTGGGACAGGGTAATCAGCCCCAGCATTTT. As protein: CASSVGQGNQPQHF.

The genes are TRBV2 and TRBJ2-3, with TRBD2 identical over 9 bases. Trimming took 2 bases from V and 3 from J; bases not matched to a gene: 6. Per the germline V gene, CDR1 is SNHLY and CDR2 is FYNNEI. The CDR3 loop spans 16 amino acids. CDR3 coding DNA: TGTGCCAGCAGTGAACTCAGCGGGGGGAGGACAGATACGCAGTATTTT. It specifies CASSELSGGRTDTQYF.

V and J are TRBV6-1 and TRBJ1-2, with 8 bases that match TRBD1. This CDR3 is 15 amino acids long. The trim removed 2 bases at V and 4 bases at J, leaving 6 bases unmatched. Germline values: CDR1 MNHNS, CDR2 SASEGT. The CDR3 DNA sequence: TGTGCCAGCAGTGAAATGGCAGGGGGCGGCTATGGCTACACCTTC. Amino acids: CASSEMAGGGYGYTF.

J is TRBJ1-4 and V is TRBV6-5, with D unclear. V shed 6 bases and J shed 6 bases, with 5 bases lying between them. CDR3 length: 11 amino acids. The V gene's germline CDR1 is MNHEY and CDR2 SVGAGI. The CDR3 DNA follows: TGTGCCAGCAGGAAACATGAAAAACTGTTTTTT. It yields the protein CASRKHEKLFF.

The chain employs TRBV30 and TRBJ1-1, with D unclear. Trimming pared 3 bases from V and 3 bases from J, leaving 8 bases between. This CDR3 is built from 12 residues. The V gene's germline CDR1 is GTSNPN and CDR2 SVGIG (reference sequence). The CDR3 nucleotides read TGTGCCTGGAGAGAGGGATACACTGAAGCTTTCTTT. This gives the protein CAWREGYTEAFF.

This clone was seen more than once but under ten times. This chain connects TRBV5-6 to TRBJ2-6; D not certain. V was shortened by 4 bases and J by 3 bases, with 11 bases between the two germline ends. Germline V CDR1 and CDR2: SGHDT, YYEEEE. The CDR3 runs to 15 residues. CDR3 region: CASSPYRGGANVLTF. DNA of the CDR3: TGTGCCAGCAGCCCCTACAGAGGTGGGGCCAACGTCCTGACTTTC.

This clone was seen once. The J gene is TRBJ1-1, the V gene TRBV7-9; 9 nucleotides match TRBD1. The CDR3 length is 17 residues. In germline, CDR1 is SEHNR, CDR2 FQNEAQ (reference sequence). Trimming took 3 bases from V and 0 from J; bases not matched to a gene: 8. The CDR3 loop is CASSFRGTGFMNTEAFF. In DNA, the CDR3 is TGTGCCAGCAGCTTCAGGGGGACAGGGTTCATGAACACTGAAGCTTTCTTT.

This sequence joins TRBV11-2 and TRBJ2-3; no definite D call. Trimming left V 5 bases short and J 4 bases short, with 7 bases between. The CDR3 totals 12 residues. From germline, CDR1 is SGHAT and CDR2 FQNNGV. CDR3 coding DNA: TGTGCCAGCAGCGCCACCCCAGATACGCAGTATTTT. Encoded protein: CASSATPDTQYF.

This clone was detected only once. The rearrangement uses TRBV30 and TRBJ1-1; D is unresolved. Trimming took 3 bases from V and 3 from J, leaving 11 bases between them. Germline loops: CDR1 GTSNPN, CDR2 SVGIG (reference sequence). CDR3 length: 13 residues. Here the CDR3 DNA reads TGTGCCTGGAGCGGACGGGAGGACACTGAAGCTTTCTTT. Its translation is CAWSGREDTEAFF.

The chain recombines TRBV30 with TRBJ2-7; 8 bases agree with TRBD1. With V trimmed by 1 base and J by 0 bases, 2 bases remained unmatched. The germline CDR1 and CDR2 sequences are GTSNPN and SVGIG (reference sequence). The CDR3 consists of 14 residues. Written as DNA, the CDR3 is TGTGCCTGGAGTGCCGACAGGGGCTCCTACGAGCAGTACTTC. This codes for CAWSADRGSYEQYF.

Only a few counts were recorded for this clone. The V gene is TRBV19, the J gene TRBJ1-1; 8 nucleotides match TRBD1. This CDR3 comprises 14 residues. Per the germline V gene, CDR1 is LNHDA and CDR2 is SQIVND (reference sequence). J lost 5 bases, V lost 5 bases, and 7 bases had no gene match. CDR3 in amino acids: CASSVQGALTEAFF. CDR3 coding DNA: TGTGCCAGTAGTGTTCAGGGGGCATTGACTGAAGCTTTCTTT.

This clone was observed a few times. The CDR3 here is CSVGLPNTEAFF. Written as DNA, the CDR3 is TGCAGCGTTGGACTCCCGAACACTGAAGCTTTCTTT. This chain connects TRBV29-1 to TRBJ1-1, with unresolved D. Germline loops: CDR1 SQVTM, CDR2 ANQGSEA. The CDR3 totals 12 residues. V was pared by 4 bases and J by 1 base, with 7 bases between.

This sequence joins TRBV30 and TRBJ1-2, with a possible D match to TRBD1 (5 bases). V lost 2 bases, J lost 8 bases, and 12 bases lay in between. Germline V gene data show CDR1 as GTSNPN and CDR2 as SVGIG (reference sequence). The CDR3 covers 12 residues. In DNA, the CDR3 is TGTGCCTGGAGTAGACAGCGCGGAGGCTACACCTTC. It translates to CAWSRQRGGYTF.

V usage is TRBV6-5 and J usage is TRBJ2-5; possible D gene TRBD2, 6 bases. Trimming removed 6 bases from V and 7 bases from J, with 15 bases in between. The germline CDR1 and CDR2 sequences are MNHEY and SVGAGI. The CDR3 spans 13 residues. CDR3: CASSLAREGTQYF. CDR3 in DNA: TGTGCCAGCAGCCTGGCGCGGGAAGGGACCCAGTACTTC.

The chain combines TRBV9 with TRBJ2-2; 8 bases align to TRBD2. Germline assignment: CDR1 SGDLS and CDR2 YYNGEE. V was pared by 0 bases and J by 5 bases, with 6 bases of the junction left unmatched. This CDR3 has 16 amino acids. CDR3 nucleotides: TGTGCCAGCAGCGTAGGAGAGCGGGGGAGGACCGGGGAGCTGTTTTTT. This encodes CASSVGERGRTGELFF.

The CDR3 here is CASSLAKAATSTDTQYF. The CDR3 DNA is TGCGCCAGCAGCTTGGCCAAGGCAGCCACTAGCACAGATACGCAGTATTTT. This chain uses TRBV5-1 with TRBJ2-3; D is undetermined. CDR1 and CDR2 from the germline V gene are SGHRS and YFSETQ. V was cut by 0 bases and J by 0 bases, with 14 bases left in between. The CDR3 is made up of 17 amino acids.

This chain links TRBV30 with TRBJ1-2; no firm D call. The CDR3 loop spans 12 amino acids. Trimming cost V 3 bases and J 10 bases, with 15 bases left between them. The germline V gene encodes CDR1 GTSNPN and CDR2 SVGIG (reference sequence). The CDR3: CAWRAYKIDYTF. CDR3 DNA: TGTGCCTGGAGAGCGTATAAGATAGACTACACCTTC.

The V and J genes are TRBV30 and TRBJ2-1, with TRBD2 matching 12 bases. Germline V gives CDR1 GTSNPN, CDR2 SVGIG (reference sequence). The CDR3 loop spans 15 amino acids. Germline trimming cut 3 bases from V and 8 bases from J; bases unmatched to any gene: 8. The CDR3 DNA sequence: TGTGCCTGGAGGGTAAGACTAGCGGGAGAACATGAGCAGTTCTTC. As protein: CAWRVRLAGEHEQFF.

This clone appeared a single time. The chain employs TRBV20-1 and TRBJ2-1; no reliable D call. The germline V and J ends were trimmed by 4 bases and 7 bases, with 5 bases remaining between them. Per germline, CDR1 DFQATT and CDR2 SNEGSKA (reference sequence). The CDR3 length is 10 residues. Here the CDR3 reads CSANRNEQFF. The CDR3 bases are TGCAGTGCTAATAGGAATGAGCAGTTCTTC.

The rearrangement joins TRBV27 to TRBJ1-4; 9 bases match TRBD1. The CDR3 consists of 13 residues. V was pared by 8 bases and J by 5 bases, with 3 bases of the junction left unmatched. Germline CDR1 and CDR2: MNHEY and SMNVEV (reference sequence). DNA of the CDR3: TGTGCCAGCGCGACAGGGGGGAATGAAAAACTGTTTTTT. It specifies CASATGGNEKLFF.

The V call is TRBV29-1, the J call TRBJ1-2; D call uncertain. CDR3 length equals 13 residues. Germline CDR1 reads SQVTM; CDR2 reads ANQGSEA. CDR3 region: CSVFTEGGNGYTF. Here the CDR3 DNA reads TGCAGTGTGTTTACTGAGGGTGGTAATGGCTACACCTTC.

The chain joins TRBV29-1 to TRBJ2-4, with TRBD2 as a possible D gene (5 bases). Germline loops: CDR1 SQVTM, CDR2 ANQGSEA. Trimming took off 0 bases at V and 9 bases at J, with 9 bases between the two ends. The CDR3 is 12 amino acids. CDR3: CSVEEDLGIQYF. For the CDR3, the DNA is TGCAGCGTTGAAGAGGACTTAGGCATTCAGTACTTC.

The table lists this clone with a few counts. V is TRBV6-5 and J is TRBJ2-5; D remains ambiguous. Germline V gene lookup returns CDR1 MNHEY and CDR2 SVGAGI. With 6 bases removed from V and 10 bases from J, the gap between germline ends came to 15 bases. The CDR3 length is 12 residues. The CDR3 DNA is TGTGCCAGCAGCCCCCCGGGTGGGGACCAGTACTTC. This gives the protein CASSPPGGDQYF.